The 4 T cell receptor beta chains reported below all come from one sample, sequenced in a study of T-cell reconstitution after alpha-beta-depleted transplantation in children. Study outcomes and limitations: The main origin of T-cell counts and diversity one year after transplant was newly produced T cells.

These receptors' targets are unknown. Unique molecular identifiers were incorporated during preparation of the TCRbeta library. TCRdb re-analysed the PCR reads in MiXCR, keeping a single row per CDR3 protein. The repertoire includes about 300,000 distinct CDR3 sequences, less than 9.5% of them detected once, and around 10% sits in the top ten. The starting material was peripheral blood, obtained 360 days after TCRalphabeta/CD19-depleted stem cell transplant. The receptors shown here come from a female patient aged 2 to 10 who had a stem cell transplant for Fanconi anemia, so the T cells may come from the graft donor.

The sample holds many counts of this clonotype. The J gene is TRBJ2-1, the V gene TRBV5-1, with D possibly being TRBD1 or TRBD2 (5 bases each). V shed 0 bases and J shed 6 bases, with 16 bases lying between them. The CDR3 length is 16 residues. Germline assignment: CDR1 SGHRS and CDR2 YFSETQ. CDR3 sequence reads: CASSLEGRALVNEQFF. DNA of the CDR3: TGCGCCAGCAGCTTGGAGGGGCGGGCACTGGTCAATGAGCAGTTCTTC.

This clonotype was seen many times. The CDR3: CAISAAGVSYEQYF. The CDR3, as DNA: TGTGCCATCAGTGCGGCAGGGGTCTCCTACGAGCAGTACTTC. The chain links TRBV10-3 to TRBJ2-7, with a possible D match to TRBD1 (6 bases). CDR1 and CDR2 from the germline V gene are ENHRY and SYGVKD. V lost 4 bases and J 0 bases, leaving 10 bases between the germline ends. CDR3 size: 14 residues.

The table lists this clonotype with many counts. The V and J genes are TRBV12-3 or TRBV12-4 and TRBJ1-6; D perhaps matches TRBD1 (5 bases). Deletions cut 8 bases from V and 8 bases from J, with 10 bases between. This CDR3 is 12 amino acids long. CDR3 DNA: TGTGCCAGCGGGGGGAATTATTCACCCCTCCACTTT. Translating it yields CASGGNYSPLHF.

This clonotype was observed a few times. The DNA of the CDR3 is TGTGCCAGCAGCCCAAGGACAGGGACCCTTTCTTATGGCTACACCTTC. This codes for CASSPRTGTLSYGYTF. This sequence joins TRBV11-2 and TRBJ1-2; 8 bases map to TRBD1. Germline-derived CDR1 and CDR2 are SGHAT and FQNNGV. This CDR3 comprises 16 residues. Trimming took 5 bases from V and 5 from J; bases not matched to a gene: 13. The full variable domain, completed using reference TRBV11-2 and TRBJ1-2, is EAGVAQSPRYKIIEKRQSVAFWCNPISGHATLYWYQQILGQGPKLLIQFQNNGVVDDSQLPKDRFSAERLKGVDSTLKIQPAKLEDSAVYLCASSPRTGTLSYGYTFGSGTRLTVV.